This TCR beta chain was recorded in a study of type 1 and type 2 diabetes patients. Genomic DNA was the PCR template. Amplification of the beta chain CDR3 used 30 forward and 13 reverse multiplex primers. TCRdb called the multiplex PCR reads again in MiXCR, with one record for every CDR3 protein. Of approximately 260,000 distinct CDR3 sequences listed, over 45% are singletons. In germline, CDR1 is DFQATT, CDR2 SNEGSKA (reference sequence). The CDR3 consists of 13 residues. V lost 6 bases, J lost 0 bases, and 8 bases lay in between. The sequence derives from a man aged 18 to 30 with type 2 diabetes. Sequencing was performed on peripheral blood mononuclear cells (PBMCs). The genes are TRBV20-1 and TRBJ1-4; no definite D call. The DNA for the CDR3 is TGCAGTGCACCGGACCCAACTAATGAAAAACTGTTTTTT. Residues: CSAPDPTNEKLFF.